Each of the 2 T cell receptor beta chains below was sequenced from the same sample in a study of cytomegalovirus exposure and HLA in healthy donors. The PCR contained 60 Vbeta and 13 Jbeta primers. Generated by immunoSEQ multiplex PCR, the TCRdb table keeps only in-frame clones and is missing some. The sample has approximately 170,000 clones; approximately 78% are singletons. Sequencing was performed on PBMCs. Receptors originate from a male donor in good health and CMV-seronegative.

This clone was seen only a few times. The V call is TRBV28, the J call TRBJ1-1, with a possible D match to TRBD1 (5 bases). Trimming pared 3 bases from V and 10 bases from J, leaving 21 bases between. From germline, CDR1 is MDHEN and CDR2 SYDVKM. This CDR3 is 15 amino acids long. CDR3 amino acids: CASSLTRGEGLVAFF. CDR3 in DNA: TGTGCCAGCAGTTTGACCCGGGGGGAGGGACTGGTAGCTTTCTTT.

The chain joins TRBV28 to TRBJ1-2; perhaps TRBD1 as D (6 bases). V lost 4 bases to trimming and J lost 8 bases, with 14 bases between them. CDR3 length: 13 amino acids. The germline V gene has CDR1 MDHEN and CDR2 SYDVKM. The CDR3 DNA reads as TGTGCCAGCAGTTCTAGGGGGAGTCGGGGCTACACCTTC. This gives the protein CASSSRGSRGYTF.